Shown below are 25 T cell receptor beta chains from a single sample sequenced in a study of T cell responses to AZD1222 COVID-19 vaccine. Clones were read by immunoSEQ multiplex PCR, and TCRdb kept only the in-frame ones, dropping some. The profile shows about 130,000 clones, around 90% of them singletons. The specimen was peripheral blood, collected on day 0 of AZD1222 vaccination. The receptors were gathered from an adult in good health.

On this clone: The sample holds other DNA sequences that translate to the same CDR3. This sequence joins TRBV2 and TRBJ2-7; D gene unclear. This CDR3 is 11 amino acids long. Germline V lookup: CDR1 SNHLY, CDR2 FYNNEI. Trimming took 7 bases from V and 1 from J, leaving 5 bases between them. The CDR3 DNA sequence: TGTGCCAGCAAGGGATCCTACGAGCAGTACTTC. Its protein product is CASKGSYEQYF. Full variable domain (outside the CDR3, taken from reference TRBV2 and TRBJ2-7): EPEVTQTPSHQVTQMGQEVILRCVPISNHLYFYWYRQILGQKVEFLVSFYNNEISEKSEIFDDQFSVERPDGSNFTLKIRSTKLEDSAMYFCASKGSYEQYFGPGTRLTVT.

This rearrangement joins TRBV11-2 to TRBJ1-1; TRBD1 matches at 7 bases. V was clipped by 5 bases and J by 0 bases; unmatched bases: 3. The length of the CDR3 is 14 residues. Germline CDR1 and CDR2: SGHAT and FQNNGV. The CDR3 DNA follows: TGTGCCAGCAGCGGGACAGCTATGAACACTGAAGCTTTCTTT. Translating gives CASSGTAMNTEAFF.

The chain has TRBV30 and TRBJ1-2, with D unclear. Per the germline V gene, CDR1 is GTSNPN and CDR2 is SVGIG (reference sequence). V was clipped by 4 bases and J by 6 bases, with 12 bases between them. The CDR3 covers 12 residues. In nucleotides, the CDR3 is TGTGCCTGGAACCCGGGTTACAATGGCTACACCTTC. It encodes CAWNPGYNGYTF.

The gene calls are TRBV5-1 and TRBJ2-2; D is unclear. The CDR3 covers 17 residues. CDR1 SGHRS and CDR2 YFSETQ come from the germline V gene. With 4 bases removed from V and 0 bases from J, the gap between germline ends came to 16 bases. CDR3: CASSPRSGSANTGELFF. As DNA, the CDR3 is TGCGCCAGCAGCCCCCGCTCGGGTTCCGCGAACACCGGGGAGCTGTTTTTT.

The chain couples TRBV12-3 or TRBV12-4 to TRBJ1-2; 7 bases agree with TRBD1. The CDR3 contains 13 residues. Trimming at V came to 5 bases and at J to 4 bases, leaving 4 bases not matched to a gene. The DNA of the CDR3 is TGTGCCAGCAGTCTACAGGGGTTCTATGGCTACACCTTC. The encoded protein is CASSLQGFYGYTF.

Here the CDR3 reads CASSLRGQPTSANTEAFF. The CDR3 DNA reads TGTGCCAGCAGCTTACGGGGACAGCCAACTAGCGCGAACACTGAAGCTTTCTTT. The chain couples TRBV7-9 to TRBJ1-1, with 7 nucleotides matching TRBD1. Looked up from germline, CDR1 is SEHNR and CDR2 is FQNEAQ (reference sequence). This CDR3 region has 18 residues. The J segment lost 1 base and the V segment lost 2 bases, leaving 13 bases of the junction unmatched.

The CDR3 DNA sequence: TGTGCCAGCAGGGCCGGGACAGGGTACGAGCAGTACTTC. Residues: CASRAGTGYEQYF. This sequence joins TRBV28 and TRBJ2-7, with 9 bases matching TRBD1. There are 13 residues in the CDR3. With 6 bases clipped from V and 4 bases from J, the junction kept 4 bases outside the gene matches. From germline, CDR1 is MDHEN and CDR2 SYDVKM.

V and J are TRBV6-6 and TRBJ1-2; D possibly corresponds to TRBD1 (5 bases). The CDR3 runs to 13 residues. CDR1 is MNHNY and CDR2 is SVGAGI in the germline V gene (reference sequence). V was pared by 7 bases and J by 8 bases, with 17 bases between. This chain's CDR3 is CASTTPEGLGYTF. CDR3 DNA: TGTGCCAGCACTACACCCGAGGGGTTAGGCTACACCTTC.

The table lists this clone with a count of one. The genes are TRBV7-6 and TRBJ2-1; the match to TRBD1 covers 7 bases. The CDR3 length is 13 residues. In germline, CDR1 is SGHVS, CDR2 FNYEAQ. The trim removed 5 bases at V and 6 bases at J, leaving 4 bases unmatched. The CDR3 sequence: CASSPTGVNEQFF. CDR3 DNA: TGTGCCAGCAGCCCAACAGGGGTCAATGAGCAGTTCTTC.

This chain connects TRBV19 to TRBJ1-1, with D unresolved. Germline V gene sequence: CDR1 LNHDA, CDR2 SQIVND (reference sequence). The length of the CDR3 is 15 residues. V dropped 6 bases and J dropped 0 bases, with 14 bases sitting between them. CDR3 in amino acids: CASRTASGMNTEAFF. The CDR3 DNA follows: TGTGCCAGTAGAACCGCCTCGGGAATGAACACTGAAGCTTTCTTT.

The chain combines TRBV5-1 with TRBJ2-2; a possible D gene is TRBD1 (6 bases). The CDR3 loop spans 15 amino acids. Per the germline V gene, CDR1 is SGHRS and CDR2 is YFSETQ. The V gene lost 2 bases and the J gene lost 5 bases, with 13 bases spanning the gap. The CDR3 here is CASSLPQGRTGELFF. CDR3 in DNA: TGCGCCAGCAGCTTACCACAGGGCCGAACCGGGGAGCTGTTTTTT.

The chain recombines TRBV5-1 with TRBJ2-5, with 14 nucleotides matching TRBD2. The CDR3 runs to 15 residues. V trimming: 4 bases; J trimming: 7 bases; junction bases outside the gene matches: 6. Germline lookup yields CDR1 SGHRS and CDR2 YFSETQ. CDR3 residues: CASSTRLAGGGTQYF. CDR3 in DNA: TGCGCCAGCAGCACTCGACTAGCGGGAGGGGGGACCCAGTACTTC. The full variable domain, its missing parts supplied by reference TRBV5-1 and TRBJ2-5, is KAGVTQTPRYLIKTRGQQVTLSCSPISGHRSVSWYQQTPGQGLQFLFEYFSETQRNKGNFPGRFSGRQFSNSRSEMNVSTLELGDSALYLCASSTRLAGGGTQYFGPGTRLLVL.

The chain has TRBV19 and TRBJ1-1; D is ambiguous. The germline V gene has CDR1 LNHDA and CDR2 SQIVND (reference sequence). The V and J ends lost 7 bases and 11 bases respectively, with 20 bases between them. The CDR3 has 13 amino acids. For the CDR3, the DNA is TGTGCCAGTAAAGTACCGGGAACCCTACGGGCTTTCTTT. Residues: CASKVPGTLRAFF.

V gene TRBV12-3 or TRBV12-4 combines with J gene TRBJ2-1; maybe TRBD1 (6 bases). V lost 6 bases and J lost 15, with 15 bases in between. There are 11 residues in the CDR3. The CDR3 sequence: CASSPGTWGFF. The CDR3 DNA reads TGTGCCAGCAGCCCAGGGACATGGGGGTTCTTC.

J is TRBJ2-3 and V is TRBV7-9, with D uncertain. The germline CDR1 and CDR2 sequences are SEHNR and FQNEAQ (reference sequence). The ends were cut back, 2 bases at V and 4 bases at J, with 4 bases in the middle. CDR3 length: 12 amino acids. The CDR3 loop is CASSLSADTQYF. CDR3 DNA: TGTGCCAGCAGCTTATCCGCAGATACGCAGTATTTT. Together with reference TRBV7-9 and TRBJ2-3, the CDR3 gives the full variable domain: DTGVSQNPRHKITKRGQNVTFRCDPISEHNRLYWYRQTLGQGPEFLTYFQNEAQLEKSRLLSDRFSAERPKGSFSTLEIQRTEQGDSAMYLCASSLSADTQYFGPGTRLTVL.

V usage is TRBV4-1 and J usage is TRBJ1-4, with D tentatively TRBD1 (5 bases). Germline CDR1 and CDR2: MGHRA and YSYEKL. V was trimmed by 1 base and J by 5 bases, leaving 14 bases between them. The CDR3 spans 16 residues. The DNA of the CDR3 is TGCGCCAGCAGCCAAGTTGGAGGGGTGGGGAATGAAAAACTGTTTTTT. Protein: CASSQVGGVGNEKLFF.

The rearrangement links TRBV18 to TRBJ1-3, with D maybe TRBD1 (5 bases). V lost 5 bases and J lost 0, with 14 bases in between. The CDR3 totals 16 residues. The germline V gene has CDR1 KGHSH and CDR2 LQKENI. The CDR3 DNA reads TGTGCCAGCTCAACAGAACAGGTTTTCTCTGGAAACACCATATATTTT. Its protein is CASSTEQVFSGNTIYF.

In its sample, this clone was seen a few times. V gene TRBV19 combines with J gene TRBJ1-5; D is ambiguous. The germline V gene encodes CDR1 LNHDA and CDR2 SQIVND (reference sequence). This CDR3 contains 12 residues. V lost 6 bases to trimming and J lost 0 bases, with 3 bases between them. CDR3 sequence: CASRGSNQPQHF. The CDR3 nucleotides read TGTGCCAGTAGAGGTAGCAATCAGCCCCAGCATTTT.

This chain uses TRBV7-9 with TRBJ2-6; D is unclear. The ends were cut back, 8 bases at V and 2 bases at J, with 7 bases in the middle. The CDR3 is 13 amino acids. In germline, CDR1 is SEHNR, CDR2 FQNEAQ (reference sequence). CDR3 in amino acids: CASSQPGANVLTF. DNA of the CDR3: TGTGCCAGCTCTCAACCTGGGGCCAACGTCCTGACTTTC. The full variable domain, completed using reference TRBV7-9 and TRBJ2-6, is DTGVSQNPRHKITKRGQNVTFRCDPISEHNRLYWYRQTLGQGPEFLTYFQNEAQLEKSRLLSDRFSAERPKGSFSTLEIQRTEQGDSAMYLCASSQPGANVLTFGAGSRLTVL.

This chain uses TRBV4-3 with TRBJ1-6; D unclear. The CDR3 length is 15 residues. Germline V gene lookup returns CDR1 LGHNA and CDR2 YSLEER. Trimming left V 0 bases short and J 5 bases short, with 8 bases between. The CDR3 sequence: CASSQEQTNNSPLHF. The CDR3, as DNA: TGCGCCAGCAGCCAAGAGCAGACTAATAATTCACCCCTCCACTTT.

This clone has just a few counts. This chain connects TRBV7-2 to TRBJ2-7; D may match TRBD1 or TRBD2 (6 bases each). This CDR3 is built from 14 residues. Looked up from germline, CDR1 is SGHTA and CDR2 is FQGNSA. V was clipped by 7 bases and J by 3 bases, with 16 bases between them. The CDR3 sequence is CASIGGPVHYEQYF. The CDR3 nucleotides read TGTGCCAGCATCGGGGGCCCCGTACACTACGAGCAGTACTTC.

CDR3 sequence: CASGLSRATNEKLFF. For the CDR3, the DNA is TGTGCTAGTGGCCTCAGTAGGGCAACTAATGAAAAACTGTTTTTT. This chain connects TRBV12-5 to TRBJ1-4; D gene uncertain. The CDR3 length is 15 residues. In germline, CDR1 is LGHNT, CDR2 FRNRAP. V was pared by 6 bases and J by 0 bases, with 11 bases between.

V is TRBV9 and J is TRBJ2-2, with D possibly being TRBD2 (5 bases). Germline lookup yields CDR1 SGDLS and CDR2 YYNGEE. The CDR3 consists of 15 residues. V lost 0 bases, J lost 4 bases, and 10 bases lay in between. The CDR3 nucleotides read TGTGCCAGCAGCGTAGCCCCCCGGGGCACCGGGGAGCTGTTTTTT. Protein sequence: CASSVAPRGTGELFF.

This chain joins TRBV14 and TRBJ1-2; D not certain. With 4 bases removed from V and 5 bases from J, the gap between germline ends came to 23 bases. Germline V gives CDR1 SGHDN, CDR2 FVKESK. The CDR3 consists of 17 residues. CDR3 in amino acids: CASSPQRSSVGSYGYTF. The CDR3 region has the DNA TGTGCCAGCAGCCCCCAACGCTCCTCGGTCGGCAGTTATGGCTACACCTTC.

This sequence joins TRBV19 and TRBJ2-7; 7 positions agree with TRBD1. This CDR3 has 14 amino acids. V lost 5 bases and J lost 3; bases outside the gene matches: 7. Germline assignment: CDR1 LNHDA and CDR2 SQIVND (reference sequence). The CDR3 reads CASSPWDSLYEQYF. CDR3 sequence (DNA): TGTGCCAGTAGTCCCTGGGACAGCCTCTACGAGCAGTACTTC.